A single sample gave rise to the 30 T cell receptor beta chains below, sequenced in a study of vaccination effects on CD4 cells after COVID-19. Following culture for roughly 10 days, CD4+ T cells were isolated. Two-dose BNT162b2 or mRNA-1273 vaccination was given to participants. Which antigens these TCRs recognize remains unknown. Data came from immunoSEQ multiplex PCR; TCRdb stores just in-frame clones and leaves some out. The top ten clones hold about 2% of a sample with under 70,000 clones, around 70% of them seen once. The source was CD4+ T cells from PBMCs cultured without peptide, collected after COVID-19 vaccination. These receptors originate from a human donor who received a COVID-19 vaccine.

The chain carries TRBV7-2 and TRBJ1-3; tentative D call: TRBD1 (5 bases). The CDR3 runs to 18 residues. Trimming pared 3 bases from V and 0 bases from J, leaving 18 bases between. In germline, CDR1 is SGHTA, CDR2 FQGNSA. The CDR3 loop reads CASSFKVAGPFSGNTIYF. CDR3 coding DNA: TGTGCCAGCAGCTTTAAGGTGGCAGGGCCTTTCTCTGGAAACACCATATATTTT.

The chain is built from TRBV15 and TRBJ2-5; maybe TRBD2 (6 bases). Germline CDR1 is LNHNV and CDR2 is YYDKDF (reference sequence). This CDR3 is built from 13 residues. V gave up 3 bases and J gave up 4 bases, with 9 bases separating them. The CDR3 here is CATSRGTLETQYF. In DNA, the CDR3 is TGTGCCACCAGCAGGGGGACTTTAGAGACCCAGTACTTC.

This rearrangement joins TRBV5-1 to TRBJ2-7; 9 bases map to TRBD1. CDR1 and CDR2 (germline): SGHRS, YFSETQ. The V segment lost 0 bases and the J segment 2 bases; nucleotides outside the gene matches: 3. This CDR3 region has 15 residues. The CDR3 reads CASSLGGQGTYEQYV. The CDR3 coding sequence is TGCGCCAGCAGCTTGGGGGGACAGGGCACCTACGAGCAGTACGTC.

The V gene is TRBV7-8, the J gene TRBJ2-1; D assignment may be TRBD1 or TRBD2 (5 bases each). V was cut by 3 bases and J by 3 bases, with 6 bases left in between. Germline V gene lookup returns CDR1 SGHVS and CDR2 FQNEAQ. The CDR3 has 13 amino acids. DNA for the CDR3: TGTGCCAGCAGCTTGGGGGACTACAATGAGCAGTTCTTC. As protein: CASSLGDYNEQFF.

The chain has TRBV19 and TRBJ1-1, with unresolved D. There are 16 residues in the CDR3. Looked up from germline, CDR1 is LNHDA and CDR2 is SQIVND (reference sequence). Deletions cut 5 bases from V and 2 bases from J, with 18 bases between. The CDR3 nucleotides are TGTGCCAGTAGTTACGGGCAGGAGTTGGCTAACACTGAAGCTTTCTTT. Its protein is CASSYGQELANTEAFF.

The chain has TRBV10-2 and TRBJ1-4, with D uncertain. The V and J ends lost 3 bases and 5 bases respectively, with 10 bases between them. CDR1 and CDR2 from the germline V gene are WSHSY and SAAADI. This CDR3 comprises 14 residues. The CDR3, as DNA: TGCGCCAGCAGTGACGCTACGTTGAATGAAAAACTGTTTTTT. Translated: CASSDATLNEKLFF.

The J gene is TRBJ2-3, the V gene TRBV20-1; D perhaps matches TRBD2 (5 bases). In germline, CDR1 is DFQATT, CDR2 SNEGSKA (reference sequence). Trimming took off 6 bases at V and 5 bases at J, with 9 bases between the two ends. This CDR3 has 11 amino acids. The CDR3 is CSALGGDTQYF. The DNA for the CDR3 is TGCAGTGCACTCGGAGGAGATACGCAGTATTTT.

CDR3 coding DNA: TGTGCCAGCACCCCCGACCCAGGAGCGTATGGCTACACCTTC. This codes for CASTPDPGAYGYTF. The chain combines TRBV2 with TRBJ1-2; D not certain. V was shortened by 7 bases and J by 5 bases, with 17 bases between the two germline ends. This CDR3 spans 14 amino acids. Germline CDR1 SNHLY, CDR2 FYNNEI.

This clone was found a few times. The J gene is TRBJ1-1, the V gene TRBV19, with TRBD1 as a possible D gene (6 bases). Germline V gives CDR1 LNHDA, CDR2 SQIVND (reference sequence). Deletions cut 9 bases from V and 0 bases from J, with 17 bases between. The CDR3 sequence is 15 residues long. The DNA of the CDR3 is TGTGCCAGCGCACGGGACATTATTATGAACACTGAAGCTTTCTTT. Protein: CASARDIIMNTEAFF.

The CDR3 bases are TGTGCCACCAGTGATTTTGGGACAGGGGACCTCACAGATACGCAGTATTTT. Its translation: CATSDFGTGDLTDTQYF. The chain uses TRBV24-1 and TRBJ2-3; 10 nucleotides agree with TRBD1. The CDR3 is 17 residues long. The V gene end was trimmed by 1 base and the J gene end by 2 bases; junction bases not matched to a gene: 5. CDR1 and CDR2 from the germline V gene are KGHDR and SFDVKD.

Only a few counts were recorded for this clone. The CDR3 protein is CASSVSTGVGTEAFF. The DNA for the CDR3 is TGTGCCAGCAGCGTTTCGACAGGGGTCGGCACTGAAGCTTTCTTT. V is TRBV7-3 and J is TRBJ1-1; 8 bases agree with TRBD1. The CDR3 has 15 amino acids. V dropped 5 bases and J dropped 4; count of bases not matched to a gene: 9. Germline CDR1 is SGHTA and CDR2 is FQGTGA.

This clone was detected ten times or more. The rearrangement uses TRBV7-2 and TRBJ2-7; 8 bases are shared with TRBD1. The CDR3 length is 14 residues. V lost 5 bases to trimming and J lost 6 bases; unmatched junction nucleotides: 9. Germline V lookup: CDR1 SGHTA, CDR2 FQGNSA. The CDR3 sequence is CASSPRTGMGEQYV. DNA for the CDR3: TGTGCCAGCAGCCCCCGGACAGGGATGGGCGAGCAGTACGTC.

The chain links TRBV11-2 to TRBJ1-1, with D unclear. Germline CDR1 reads SGHAT; CDR2 reads FQNNGV. V lost 5 bases, J lost 6 bases, and 16 bases lay in between. This CDR3 has 14 amino acids. CDR3 region: CASSVGGRVAEAFF. DNA for the CDR3: TGTGCCAGCAGCGTCGGAGGGAGGGTCGCTGAAGCTTTCTTT.

V usage is TRBV2 and J usage is TRBJ1-6; the D is unclear. The germline V gene has CDR1 SNHLY and CDR2 FYNNEI. V shed 2 bases and J shed 6 bases, with 5 bases lying between them. The CDR3 has 13 amino acids. CDR3 protein: CASSEMGNSPLHF. The CDR3 DNA follows: TGTGCCAGCAGTGAAATGGGTAATTCACCCCTCCACTTT. Full variable domain (missing parts from reference TRBV2 and TRBJ1-6): EPEVTQTPSHQVTQMGQEVILRCVPISNHLYFYWYRQILGQKVEFLVSFYNNEISEKSEIFDDQFSVERPDGSNFTLKIRSTKLEDSAMYFCASSEMGNSPLHFGNGTRLTVT.

The genes are TRBV19 and TRBJ2-3, with 10 bases lining up with TRBD2. This CDR3 is 17 amino acids long. Unmatched junction bases numbered 11, after V lost 1 base and J lost 7 bases. The germline gives CDR1 LNHDA, CDR2 SQIVND (reference sequence). CDR3 residues: CASSIVASGGPSNTQYF. The CDR3 nucleotides read TGTGCCAGTAGTATAGTAGCTAGCGGGGGACCTAGCAATACGCAGTATTTT.

The rearrangement uses TRBV2 and TRBJ2-5; no definite D call. Germline lookup yields CDR1 SNHLY and CDR2 FYNNEI. This CDR3 contains 12 residues. Trimming stripped 2 bases from V and 4 bases from J, with 5 bases between. The CDR3 DNA reads as TGTGCCAGCAGTGAAAGGGTAGAGACCCAGTACTTC. Translated, it gives CASSERVETQYF.

This clone was detected a few times. This rearrangement joins TRBV3-1 (or the pseudogene TRBV3-2) to TRBJ1-3, with a possible D match to TRBD1 (5 bases). Per the germline V gene, CDR1 is LGHDT and CDR2 is YNNKEL (reference sequence). V lost 2 bases and J 9 bases, leaving 20 bases between the germline ends. The CDR3 length is 16 residues. CDR3 amino acids: CASSQQGAPQSGTIYF. The CDR3 nucleotides are TGTGCCAGCAGCCAACAAGGGGCCCCACAGAGTGGCACCATATATTTT.

This chain uses TRBV6-5 with TRBJ1-3; D is uncertain. Germline CDR1 reads MNHEY; CDR2 reads SVGAGI. V was pared by 4 bases and J by 0 bases, with 13 bases between. The CDR3 extends over 16 amino acids. The CDR3 spells CASSLTATNSGNTIYF. CDR3 bases: TGTGCCAGCAGTTTGACCGCTACCAACTCTGGAAACACCATATATTTT.

The CDR3 protein is CASSIRTGLSGNQPQHF. As DNA, the CDR3 is TGTGCCAGTAGTATACGGACAGGGTTAAGCGGCAATCAGCCCCAGCATTTT. The rearrangement uses TRBV19 and TRBJ1-5, with TRBD1 matching over 8 bases. CDR1 is LNHDA, CDR2 SQIVND, per germline (reference sequence). V shed 2 bases, J shed 2 bases, and the junction held 8 bases outside the gene matches. The CDR3 is 17 residues long.

J is TRBJ2-1 and V is TRBV6-5; 11 bases are a match to TRBD2. Germline V gene data show CDR1 as MNHEY and CDR2 as SVGAGI. CDR3 length: 16 residues. After removal of 2 bases from V and 9 bases from J, the junction contained 9 bases not matched to a gene. CDR3 in amino acids: CASSYAIAGGPGEQFF. The DNA for the CDR3 is TGTGCCAGCAGTTACGCTATAGCGGGGGGGCCCGGTGAGCAGTTCTTC.

This chain links TRBV18 with TRBJ1-4, with unresolved D. Germline V lookup: CDR1 KGHSH, CDR2 LQKENI. The CDR3 length is 13 residues. V was trimmed by 2 bases and J by 4 bases, leaving 5 bases between them. The CDR3 DNA reads as TGTGCCAGCTCACCAGGAGTTAATGAAAAACTGTTTTTT. Translation: CASSPGVNEKLFF.

The V and J genes are TRBV5-1 and TRBJ1-1; D is unclear. Per the germline V gene, CDR1 is SGHRS and CDR2 is YFSETQ. The CDR3 totals 11 residues. With 1 base removed from V and 8 bases from J, the gap between germline ends came to 6 bases. CDR3: CASSLTGEAFF. CDR3 nucleotides: TGCGCCAGCAGCTTGACCGGAGAAGCTTTCTTT.

The chain carries TRBV19 and TRBJ2-6, with 11 bases fitting TRBD1. The CDR3 runs 17 residues. The germline V gene has CDR1 LNHDA and CDR2 SQIVND (reference sequence). V lost 5 bases to trimming and J lost 0 bases; unmatched junction nucleotides: 3. In DNA form, the CDR3 reads TGTGCCAGTAGTCGGGACAGGGGGGACTCTGGGGCCAACGTCCTGACTTTC. As protein: CASSRDRGDSGANVLTF.

V gene TRBV2 combines with J gene TRBJ2-5, with 7 bases identical to TRBD1. The CDR3 loop spans 13 amino acids. V lost 4 bases to trimming and J lost 5 bases; unmatched junction nucleotides: 4. Germline assignment: CDR1 SNHLY and CDR2 FYNNEI. The CDR3 DNA reads TGTGCCAGCAGTGGAAGAGGGGGCGAGACCCAGTACTTC. It specifies CASSGRGGETQYF. Drawing the rest from reference TRBV2 and TRBJ2-5, the complete variable domain is EPEVTQTPSHQVTQMGQEVILRCVPISNHLYFYWYRQILGQKVEFLVSFYNNEISEKSEIFDDQFSVERPDGSNFTLKIRSTKLEDSAMYFCASSGRGGETQYFGPGTRLLVL.

This chain links TRBV19 with TRBJ1-2; D is uncertain. Germline V gene lookup returns CDR1 LNHDA and CDR2 SQIVND (reference sequence). V lost 0 bases and J 4 bases, leaving 6 bases between the germline ends. The CDR3 length is 13 residues. CDR3 in amino acids: CASSIEQGYGYTF. CDR3 bases: TGTGCCAGTAGTATAGAACAAGGCTATGGCTACACCTTC.

The gene calls are TRBV18 and TRBJ1-5; a weak D match, TRBD1 (5 bases). Trimming left V 3 bases short and J 0 bases short, with 9 bases between. The CDR3 length is 15 residues. Germline loops: CDR1 KGHSH, CDR2 LQKENI. DNA for the CDR3: TGTGCCAGCTCACCGCAGGGAAATAGCAATCAGCCCCAGCATTTT. Translation gives CASSPQGNSNQPQHF.

The J gene is TRBJ1-2, the V gene TRBV5-5; D not certain. V lost 4 bases, J lost 7 bases, and 23 bases lay in between. Germline-derived CDR1 and CDR2 are SGHKS and YYEKEE (reference sequence). CDR3 length equals 16 residues. The CDR3 loop is CASSEGSALRAAGYTF. Here the CDR3 DNA reads TGTGCCAGCAGCGAGGGTTCGGCGCTTAGGGCCGCTGGCTACACCTTC.

This clone was found a few times. This chain joins TRBV2 and TRBJ2-7; the D is unclear. The CDR3 has 13 amino acids. The V gene's germline CDR1 is SNHLY and CDR2 FYNNEI. V dropped 7 bases and J dropped 2 bases, with 12 bases sitting between them. CDR3 DNA sequence: TGTGCCAGCAACCAGAGGCTTACCTACGAGCAGTACGTC. Translating gives CASNQRLTYEQYV.

The gene calls are TRBV18 and TRBJ2-7, with 7 nucleotides matching TRBD2. Germline CDR1 and CDR2: KGHSH and LQKENI. Trimming took 2 bases from V and 7 from J; bases not matched to a gene: 5. The CDR3 is 13 residues long. The CDR3 sequence: CASSPSGAGEQYV. The CDR3 region has the DNA TGTGCCAGCTCACCATCGGGAGCGGGGGAGCAGTACGTC.

The CDR3 here is CASSPGTVNQPQHF. CDR3 coding DNA: TGCGCCAGCAGCCCCGGGACAGTCAATCAGCCCCAGCATTTT. The V and J genes are TRBV5-1 and TRBJ1-5, with 7 nucleotides matching TRBD1. The germline V gene encodes CDR1 SGHRS and CDR2 YFSETQ. The junction had 4 bases not matched to a gene; V was cut back by 4 bases and J by 3 bases. The CDR3 consists of 14 residues.